In this sample, the clone carrying this T cell receptor (beta chain) turned up a few times. Its antigen remains unidentified. The data derive from a study of T cells in Graves' hyperthyroidism and ophthalmopathy. Study-wide points: The majority of expanded thyroid clonotypes above 0.001 also appeared in blood. Model-based prediction identified ophthalmopathy a median around 6.7 months prior to its onset.

RNA transcripts gave rise to amplified TCR beta CDR3 regions. HTBI primers were the set used in a first-round RT-PCR of the TCR CDR3. TCRdb analysed the multiplex PCR reads with MiXCR anew, one entry per CDR3 protein. This sample has about half a million distinct CDR3 sequences, with less than 25% found just once. The TCR originated in a woman in her thirties with Graves' ophthalmopathy. Sequences were obtained from blood.

CDR3 nucleotides: TGTGCCAGCAGTTTCAGGGCAGATACGCAGTATTTT. It yields the protein CASSFRADTQYF. The rearrangement joins TRBV12-3 or TRBV12-4 to TRBJ2-3, with D tentatively TRBD1 (5 bases). V lost 3 bases and J lost 4, with 5 bases in between. The CDR3 length is 12 residues.